This TCR beta chain was observed in a study of blood T cell repertoires in COVID-19. Background on the study: Samples came from the United States, Italy and Spain, spanning acute and convalescent COVID-19.

With 6 bases removed from V and 0 bases from J, the gap between germline ends came to 12 bases. This CDR3 has 14 residues. Germline assignment: CDR1 SNHLY and CDR2 FYNNEI. Sequencing used immunoSEQ multiplex PCR; TCRdb keeps in-frame clones, though not all of them. The sample records 150,000 to 200,000 clones, roughly 83% being singletons. The receptor was isolated from a woman aged 40 to 55 with COVID-19, enrolled during active disease. The chain has TRBV2 and TRBJ2-7; possibly TRBD2 for D (6 bases). Material for sequencing was peripheral blood. CDR3 sequence: CASRGTSSSYEQYF. The CDR3 DNA sequence: TGTGCCAGCAGGGGGACTTCGAGCTCCTACGAGCAGTACTTC.